The source of this T cell receptor beta chain is a study of T cell responses to AZD1222 COVID-19 vaccine. Whole-study results and caveats: Spike-specific TCR breadth and depth both grew after two AZD1222 doses.

Per the germline V gene, CDR1 is SGHNT and CDR2 is YYREEE (reference sequence). Trimming took 4 bases from V and 5 from J; bases not matched to a gene: 3. The CDR3 runs 13 residues. TCRdb's copy holds only in-frame clones and misses some; the assay was immunoSEQ multiplex PCR. The profile covers 100,000 to 120,000 clones, with approximately 87% appearing a single time and roughly 2.7% taken by the ten largest. This clone was found a few times. Its antigen remains unknown. The sequences come from peripheral blood, collected on day 0 of AZD1222 vaccination. The TCR was taken from an adult in good health. This chain joins TRBV5-4 and TRBJ2-1, with 7 bases that match TRBD1. CDR3 coding DNA: TGTGCCAGCAGCCAAACAGGGGACAATGAGCAGTTCTTC. Translation gives CASSQTGDNEQFF.